This TCR beta chain was retrieved from a study of blood T cell repertoires in COVID-19. For the study at large: Sample material is recorded as cDNA or gDNA derived from T cells, B-cell-depleted T cells, or PBMCs.

In the authors' workflow: Estimation of nucleated cell counts relied on the amplification of reference gene primers. The repertoire was sequenced with immunoSEQ multiplex PCR; TCRdb's copy has only in-frame clones and lacks some. V, J and clone size derive from that table, while D and trimming were established from the DNA sequence. The repertoire holds tens of thousands of clones, with around 87% as singletons. Trimming took off 0 bases at V and 4 bases at J, with 15 bases between the two ends. The CDR3 length is 17 residues. Germline CDR1 is LNHNV and CDR2 is YYDKDF (reference sequence). This sequence originates from an older woman with acute or convalescent COVID-19. The chain is built from TRBV15 and TRBJ2-2; possible D gene TRBD2, 7 bases. The sequencing input was peripheral blood. The CDR3 here is CATSRDLGGASTGELFF. The CDR3 DNA follows: TGTGCCACCAGCAGAGACCTAGGGGGGGCGAGCACCGGGGAGCTGTTTTTT.